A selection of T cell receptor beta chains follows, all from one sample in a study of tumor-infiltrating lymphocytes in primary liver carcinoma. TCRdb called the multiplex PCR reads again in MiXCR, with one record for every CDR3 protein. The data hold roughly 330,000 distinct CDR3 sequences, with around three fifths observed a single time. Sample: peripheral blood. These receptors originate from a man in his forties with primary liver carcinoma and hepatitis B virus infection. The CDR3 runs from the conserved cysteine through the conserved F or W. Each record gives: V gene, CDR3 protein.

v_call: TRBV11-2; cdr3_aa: CASSPLRTQYF
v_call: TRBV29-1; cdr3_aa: CSVDTGYGDEQYF
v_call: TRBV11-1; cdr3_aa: CASTAWGESYNEQFF
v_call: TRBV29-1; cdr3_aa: CSVGSEAGTGAFF
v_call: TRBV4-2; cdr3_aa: CASSQDSYPWYDYLYTF
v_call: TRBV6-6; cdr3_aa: CASSPQTKSGNTIYF
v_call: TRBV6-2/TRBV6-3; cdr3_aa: CASSYPSSQSTDTQYF
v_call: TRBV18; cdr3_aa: CASSPPGSETQYF
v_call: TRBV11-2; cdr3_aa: CASNSNLLANNIQYF
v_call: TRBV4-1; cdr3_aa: CASSQEMRGGSTEAFF
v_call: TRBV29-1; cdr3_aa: CSVERPTGAPGEQYF
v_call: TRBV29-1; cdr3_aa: CSVPMTGGYEQYF
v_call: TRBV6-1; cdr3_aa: CASRRNRGAGANVLTF
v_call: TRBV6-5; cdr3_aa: CASSYGGVRDNEQFF
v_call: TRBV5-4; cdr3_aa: CASSLQGDGGELFF
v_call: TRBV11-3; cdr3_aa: CASNSGSCNEQFF
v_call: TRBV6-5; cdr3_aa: CTSSYSKIEEQFF
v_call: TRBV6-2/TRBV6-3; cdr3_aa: CASSLLAGGNTGELVF
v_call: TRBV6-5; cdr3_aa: CASSRGREGRKFF
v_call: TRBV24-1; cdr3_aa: CATSDSGQATNQPQHF
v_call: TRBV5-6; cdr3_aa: CASSFFLSEWDSGNTIYF
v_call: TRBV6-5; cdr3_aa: CANSVGGQGTTEAVF
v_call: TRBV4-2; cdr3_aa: CASSQESPSGRVGPGNIQYF
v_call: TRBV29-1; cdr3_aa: CSVEDRGQVYGYTF
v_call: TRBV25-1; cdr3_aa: CASRQGWGNNEQFF
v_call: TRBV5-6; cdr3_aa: CASSLKRATQSYEQYF
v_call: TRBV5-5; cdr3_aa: CASSPSPSGVGRGEQYF
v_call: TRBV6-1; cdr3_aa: CASSVGDETEAFF
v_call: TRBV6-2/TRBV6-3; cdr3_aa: CASSYGAGVGTGELFF
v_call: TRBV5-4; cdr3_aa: CASSSPGPGTIHNEQFF
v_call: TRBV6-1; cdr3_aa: CASRPGTGVTEAFF
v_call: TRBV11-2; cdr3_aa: CASSPNTWELYF
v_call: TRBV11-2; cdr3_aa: CASSCTSGRAGNEQFF
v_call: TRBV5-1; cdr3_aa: CANLTGSSTDTQYF
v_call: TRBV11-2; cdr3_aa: CASISGHGGGGEKLFF
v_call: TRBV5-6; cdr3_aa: CASSLVGARTSVDEQFF
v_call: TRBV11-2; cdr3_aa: CASSSNRGIDSKRTGTQYF
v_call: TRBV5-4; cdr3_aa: CASSSYRGSGETQYF
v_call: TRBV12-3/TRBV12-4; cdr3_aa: CDSSPAGDPSDKEQFF
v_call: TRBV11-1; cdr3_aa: CASSRRVKTATDMQYF
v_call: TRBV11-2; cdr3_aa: CVSSSGTSGAGEIQYF
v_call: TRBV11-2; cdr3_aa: CADSLTPEERDTQYF
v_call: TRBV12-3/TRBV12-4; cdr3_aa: CASSLKITAYGGETQYF
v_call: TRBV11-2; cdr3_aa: CASNLVIGSYNGQFF
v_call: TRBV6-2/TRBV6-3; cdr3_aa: CASTGREAEQFF
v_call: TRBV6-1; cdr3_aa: CVSTDGQGWYEQYF
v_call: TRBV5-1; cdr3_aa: CASSLSTSWGALRETQYF
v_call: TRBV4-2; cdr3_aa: CASWTYTEAFF
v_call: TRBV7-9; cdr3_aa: CASSSRQGKGYEQYF
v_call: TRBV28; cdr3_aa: CAISWGTSGEQFF